The 8 T cell receptor beta chains given below trace back to one sample, sequenced in a study of shared clonotypes between healthy human individuals (dated by TCRdb to 2019 to 2021). Libraries were made using the immunoSEQ multiplex PCR assay. This immuneACCESS table, as held by TCRdb, lists in-frame sequences with V and J called but not all clones. Of the missing ones, under half trace to an unresolved V gene in checked studies; the others have no known cause. This sample holds some 900,000 clones; around three quarters were observed only once. The ten largest clones add up to around 1.5% of the sample. Material for sequencing was memory CD4+ T cells sorted from blood. The cell subset or site label corresponds to: CD45RA-negative fraction. These TCRs come from a man younger than 30 in good health.

This CDR3 is CASSLVGTAAVADTQYF. For the CDR3, the DNA is TGTGCCAGCAGCTTAGTAGGCACAGCGGCGGTGGCAGATACGCAGTATTTT. This chain connects TRBV7-6 to TRBJ2-3; TRBD2 is a possible D gene (5 bases). Germline loops: CDR1 SGHVS, CDR2 FNYEAQ. Trimming left V 1 base short and J 4 bases short, with 18 bases between. The CDR3 has 17 residues.

This clone occurred a few times. The chain links TRBV6-6 to TRBJ1-6; 9 positions agree with TRBD1. The CDR3 sequence is 16 residues long. V trimming: 2 bases; J trimming: 7 bases; junction bases outside the gene matches: 6. Germline V gives CDR1 MNHNY, CDR2 SVGAGI (reference sequence). The CDR3 spells CASSYPGQGSNSPLHF. The DNA for the CDR3 is TGTGCCAGCAGTTACCCGGGACAGGGCTCGAATTCACCCCTCCACTTT.

The chain uses TRBV9 and TRBJ1-1; 10 bases align to TRBD1. The CDR3 has 15 amino acids. Per the germline V gene, CDR1 is SGDLS and CDR2 is YYNGEE. With 3 bases clipped from V and 4 bases from J, the junction kept 6 bases outside the gene matches. CDR3 nucleotide sequence: TGTGCCAGCAGCGGACAGGGGGCGCTTGGCACTGAAGCTTTCTTT. Its translation: CASSGQGALGTEAFF.

Only a few counts were recorded for this clone. This CDR3 is CASSPQGEGSNQPQHF. In DNA form, the CDR3 reads TGCGCCAGCAGCCCCCAGGGGGAAGGTAGCAATCAGCCCCAGCATTTT. This chain connects TRBV4-1 to TRBJ1-5, with 7 positions matching TRBD1. CDR3 size: 16 residues. CDR1 and CDR2 (germline): MGHRA, YSYEKL. Losses at the gene ends were 4 bases for V and 0 bases for J; bases not matched to a gene: 6.

This clone showed up just a few times. This sequence joins TRBV13 and TRBJ1-5; D might be TRBD1 (6 bases). Germline V gene sequence: CDR1 PRHDT, CDR2 FYEKMQ (reference sequence). This CDR3 is built from 14 residues. Trimming removed 5 bases at V and 3 bases at J, with 11 bases between. The CDR3 DNA reads as TGTGCCAGCAGCACGGGACACCTCAATCAGCCCCAGCATTTT. This gives the protein CASSTGHLNQPQHF.

The chain combines TRBV30 with TRBJ1-3, with D maybe TRBD1 (5 bases). Germline CDR1 reads GTSNPN; CDR2 reads SVGIG (reference sequence). This CDR3 has 11 amino acids. The CDR3 sequence: CAGGSGNTIYF. The CDR3 coding sequence is TGTGCGGGGGGTTCTGGAAACACCATATATTTT.

The CDR3 protein is CASSLTGQANTEAFF. CDR3 coding DNA: TGCGCCAGCAGCTTGACGGGACAGGCGAACACTGAAGCTTTCTTT. The chain has TRBV5-1 and TRBJ1-1, with 8 bases aligning to TRBD1. CDR1 is SGHRS, CDR2 YFSETQ, per germline. Trimming at V came to 1 base and at J to 1 base, leaving 3 bases not matched to a gene. This CDR3 comprises 15 residues.

V gene TRBV6-1 combines with J gene TRBJ2-7; 8 bases line up with TRBD2. Germline lookup yields CDR1 MNHNS and CDR2 SASEGT. J was trimmed by 5 bases and V by 7 bases; bases with no gene match: 7. CDR3 length: 13 amino acids. The CDR3 DNA sequence: TGTGCCAGCATTCGGACTAGCTTAAACGAGCAGTACTTC. Its translation is CASIRTSLNEQYF.